The rows below give T cell receptor beta chains drawn from one sample of a study of OX40 agonist ivuxolimab in advanced cancers. The repertoire was sequenced with immunoSEQ multiplex PCR; TCRdb's copy has only in-frame clones and lacks some. This table holds some 48,000 clones, around four fifths found once. This material consisted of CD4+ or CD8+ T cells sorted from blood, taken in a trial of the OX40 agonist ivuxolimab. All receptors come from an adult with an advanced solid tumor such as melanoma, head and neck, liver or kidney cancer. CDR3s leave out the opening cysteine and the closing phenylalanine or tryptophan. The D gene is left open where the match is weak.

v_call: TRBV5-1
cdr3_length: 12
j_call: TRBJ2-7
d_call: TRBD2
cdr3_aa: ASSLGEGPDEQY

v_call: TRBV4-1
cdr3_length: 10
j_call: TRBJ2-2
d_call: -
cdr3_aa: ASSQAGRELF

v_call: TRBV27
cdr3_length: 12
j_call: TRBJ1-4
d_call: -
cdr3_aa: ASSLFGVAEKLF

v_call: TRBV6-1
cdr3_length: 13
j_call: TRBJ2-7
d_call: TRBD2
cdr3_aa: ASKEEREGSYEQY

v_call: TRBV27
cdr3_length: 12
j_call: TRBJ1-2
d_call: TRBD1
cdr3_aa: ASRATGAVNGYT

v_call: TRBV9
cdr3_length: 12
j_call: TRBJ2-3
d_call: TRBD1
cdr3_aa: ASSVTGGIDTQY

v_call: TRBV27
cdr3_length: 13
j_call: TRBJ2-7
d_call: TRBD2
cdr3_aa: ASGPLAEGLDEQY

v_call: TRBV28
cdr3_length: 11
j_call: TRBJ2-1
d_call: -
cdr3_aa: ASSLRPNKEQF

v_call: TRBV7-9
cdr3_length: 13
j_call: TRBJ1-1
d_call: -
cdr3_aa: ASSLVARGDTEAF

v_call: TRBV5-4
cdr3_length: 13
j_call: TRBJ2-7
d_call: TRBD2
cdr3_aa: ASSPERGRSYEQY

v_call: TRBV28
cdr3_length: 13
j_call: TRBJ1-5
d_call: -
cdr3_aa: ASVPDLLSNQPQH

v_call: TRBV28
cdr3_length: 12
j_call: TRBJ2-7
d_call: TRBD1
cdr3_aa: ASSSDRVVDEQY

v_call: TRBV19
cdr3_length: 10
j_call: TRBJ2-2
d_call: -
cdr3_aa: ASSTTEGELF

v_call: TRBV9
cdr3_length: 13
j_call: TRBJ2-1
d_call: -
cdr3_aa: ASSLGQGSYNEQF

v_call: TRBV7-9
cdr3_length: 12
j_call: TRBJ1-5
d_call: -
cdr3_aa: ASSLAGDGQPQH

v_call: TRBV27
cdr3_length: 12
j_call: TRBJ1-5
d_call: -
cdr3_aa: ASSLFSGNQPQH

v_call: TRBV7-6
cdr3_length: 11
j_call: TRBJ2-2
d_call: -
cdr3_aa: ASSPSPTGELF